The clone carrying this TCR beta chain was detected only a few times. Its matching antigen is unknown. Unique molecular identifiers were incorporated during preparation of the TCRbeta library. TCRdb itself ran the PCR reads through MiXCR, one entry per CDR3 protein. Of approximately 650,000 distinct CDR3 sequences listed, around 12% are singletons. The sample belongs to a study of T-cell reconstitution after alpha-beta-depleted transplantation in children. Study-level results: The study traced high day-60 TCRbeta diversity in some patients to surviving recipient T cells and thymic progenitors. The origin of alpha-beta T cells about two months after transplant was reportedly several hundred expanded graft clones. The authors attributed T-cell counts and diversity one year after transplant mostly to newly produced T cells.

The CDR3 consists of 13 residues. Per germline, CDR1 DFQATT and CDR2 SNEGSKA (reference sequence). The V and J ends lost 1 base and 8 bases respectively, with 12 bases between them. The chain joins TRBV20-1 to TRBJ2-1; D is perhaps TRBD1 or TRBD2 (5 bases each). The source of this sequence is a girl aged 2 to 10 with congenital amegakaryocytic thrombocytopenia, due to receive a stem cell transplant. This specimen was PBMCs, taken before TCRalphabeta/CD19-depleted stem cell transplant. The CDR3 sequence is CSARVGLGDEQFF. Here the CDR3 DNA reads TGCAGTGCTAGAGTAGGATTGGGGGATGAGCAGTTCTTC.